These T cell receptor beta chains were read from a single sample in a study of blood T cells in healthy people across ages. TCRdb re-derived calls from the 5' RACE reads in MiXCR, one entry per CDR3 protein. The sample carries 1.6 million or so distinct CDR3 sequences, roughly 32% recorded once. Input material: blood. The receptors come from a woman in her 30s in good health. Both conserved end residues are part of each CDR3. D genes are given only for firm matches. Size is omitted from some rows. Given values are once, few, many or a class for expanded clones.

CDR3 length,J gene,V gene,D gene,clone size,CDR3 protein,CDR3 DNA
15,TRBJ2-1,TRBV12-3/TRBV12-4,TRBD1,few,CASSVGQGASNEQFF,TGTGCCAGCAGTGTGGGACAGGGGGCAAGTAATGAGCAGTTCTTC
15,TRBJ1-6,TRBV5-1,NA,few,CASSGRGDHNSPLHF,TGCGCCAGCAGCGGCCGTGGGGACCATAATTCACCCCTCCACTTT
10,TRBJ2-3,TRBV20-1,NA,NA,CSTPVDTQYF,TGCAGTACTCCAGTGGATACGCAGTATTTT
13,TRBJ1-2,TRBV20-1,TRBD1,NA,CSAKTGGHYGYTF,TGCAGTGCTAAAACAGGGGGACACTATGGCTACACCTTC
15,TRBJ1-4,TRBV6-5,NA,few,CASSYSGGVGEKLFF,TGTGCCAGCAGTTACTCAGGGGGTGTTGGTGAAAAACTGTTTTTT
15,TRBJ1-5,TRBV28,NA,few,CASSFGQPSNQPQHF,TGTGCCAGCAGTTTTGGACAGCCTAGCAATCAGCCCCAGCATTTT
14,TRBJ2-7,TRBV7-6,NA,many,CASSPEGGGSEQYF,TGTGCCAGCAGCCCGGAAGGAGGGGGTAGCGAGCAGTACTTC
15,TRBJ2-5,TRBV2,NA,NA,CASSEVPVMGETQYF,TGTGCCAGCAGTGAAGTCCCAGTGATGGGCGAGACCCAGTACTTC
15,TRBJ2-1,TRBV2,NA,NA,CASSEMASPYNEQFF,TGTGCCAGCAGTGAAATGGCGTCCCCATACAATGAGCAGTTCTTC
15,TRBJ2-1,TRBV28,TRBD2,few,CASNRGLAGKDEQFF,TGTGCCAGCAACCGAGGACTAGCGGGGAAGGATGAGCAGTTCTTC
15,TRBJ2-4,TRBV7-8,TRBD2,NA,CASSFSGVAKNIQYF,TGTGCCAGCAGCTTTAGCGGGGTAGCCAAAAACATTCAGTACTTC
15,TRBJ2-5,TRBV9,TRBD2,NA,CASSVLAGKQETQYF,TGTGCCAGCAGCGTACTAGCGGGGAAACAAGAGACCCAGTACTTC
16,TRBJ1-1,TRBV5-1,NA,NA,CASSPRGTSTNTEAFF,TGCGCCAGCAGTCCTCGAGGGACATCAACGAACACTGAAGCTTTCTTT
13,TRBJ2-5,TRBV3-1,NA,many,CASAEGGPETQYF,TGTGCCAGCGCCGAGGGGGGGCCAGAGACCCAGTACTTC
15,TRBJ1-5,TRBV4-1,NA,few,CASSQEPGGSQPQHF,TGCGCCAGCAGCCAAGAGCCTGGCGGGAGTCAGCCCCAGCATTTT
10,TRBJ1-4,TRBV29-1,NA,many,CSVADEKLFF,TGCAGCGTTGCCGATGAAAAACTGTTTTTT
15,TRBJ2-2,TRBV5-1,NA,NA,CASSSGRRSTGELFF,TGCGCCAGCAGCTCCGGACGGCGAAGCACCGGGGAGCTGTTTTTT